This T cell receptor beta chain was found in a study of CD8 T cells in ankylosing spondylitis. Study-wide findings and caveats: Disease-linked clones had a CD8+ phenotype and relatively low frequency in peripheral blood.

The CDR3 runs 17 residues. The ends were cut back, 0 bases at V and 4 bases at J, with 18 bases in the middle. Germline CDR1 reads SGHRS; CDR2 reads YFSETQ. This clonotype was counted at least ten times. Its antigen is not identified. Quantitative molecular-barcoded 5'-RACE generated the TCR beta libraries. TCRdb analysed the 5' RACE reads with MiXCR anew, one entry per CDR3 protein. Among 250,000 or so distinct CDR3 sequences listed, roughly a tenth were seen once. The chain is built from TRBV5-1 and TRBJ2-3; D perhaps matches TRBD1 (6 bases). The TCR originated in a male donor with ankylosing spondylitis or in good health (not recorded which). Sequences were obtained from blood, either unsorted or a sorted T cell fraction (not recorded which). CDR3 protein: CASSLGQVVKGADTQYF. CDR3 coding DNA: TGCGCCAGCAGCTTGGGACAGGTCGTTAAGGGTGCAGATACGCAGTATTTT.